This T cell receptor (beta chain) is drawn from a study of post-analysis software for immune sequencing data. About the research overall: Recorded disease courses covered relapsing-remitting, secondary progressive and progressive-relapsing multiple sclerosis. Some patients had no subtype annotation. General study findings and limits: Under the F measure, samples that were prepared in one batch clustered strongly together. Elevated frequency relative to controls characterized several TRBV segments in patients, TRBV5-6, TRBV5-1 and TRBV20-1 among them. Versus controls, multiple sclerosis patients showed significantly lower diversity (normalized Chao1).

The TCR beta cDNA libraries contained unique molecular identifiers. It was from roughly 1 to 10 million T cells that about half a million cDNA molecules came. MiXCR was run by TCRdb on the PCR reads, yielding one entry per CDR3 protein. This table has fewer than 850,000 distinct CDR3 sequences, roughly 27% appearing once. Germline V gives CDR1 ENHRY, CDR2 SYGVKD. The CDR3 loop spans 11 amino acids. Remarks on this clonotype: The target antigen is unknown. A read error may produce the germline difference seen at one junction end.

The receptor was derived from a girl under 18 with multiple sclerosis. Specimen: blood. The chain recombines TRBV10-3 with TRBJ2-1; the D is unclear. The better agreement between TRBJ2-7 and the DNA end casts doubt on the J call. CDR3 residues: CAVSDGYEQYF. The DNA for the CDR3 is TGTGCCGTCAGTGACGGTTACGAGCAGTACTTC.